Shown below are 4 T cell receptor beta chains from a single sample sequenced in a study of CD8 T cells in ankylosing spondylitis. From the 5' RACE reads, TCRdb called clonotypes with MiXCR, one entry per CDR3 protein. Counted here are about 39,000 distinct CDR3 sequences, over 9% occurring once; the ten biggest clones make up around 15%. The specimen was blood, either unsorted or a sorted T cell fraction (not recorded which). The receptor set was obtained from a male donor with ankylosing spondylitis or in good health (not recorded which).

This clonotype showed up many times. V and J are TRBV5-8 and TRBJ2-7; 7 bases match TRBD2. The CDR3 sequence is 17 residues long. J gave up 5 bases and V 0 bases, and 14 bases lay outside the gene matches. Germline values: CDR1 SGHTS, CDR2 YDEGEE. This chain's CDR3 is CASSLAQAGAWLDEQYF. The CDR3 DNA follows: TGTGCCAGCAGCTTGGCACAGGCGGGAGCTTGGCTCGACGAGCAGTACTTC.

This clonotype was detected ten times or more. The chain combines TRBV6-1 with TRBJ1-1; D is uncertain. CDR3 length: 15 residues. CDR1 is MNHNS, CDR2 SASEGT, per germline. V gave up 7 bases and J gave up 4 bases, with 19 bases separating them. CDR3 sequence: CASTRSRLAGTEAFF. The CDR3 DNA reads TGTGCCAGCACTAGAAGTAGGTTGGCTGGCACTGAAGCTTTCTTT.

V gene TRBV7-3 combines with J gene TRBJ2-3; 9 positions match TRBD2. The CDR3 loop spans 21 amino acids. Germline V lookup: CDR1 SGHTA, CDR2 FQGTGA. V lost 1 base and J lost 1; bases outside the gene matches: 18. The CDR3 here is CASSLKSRWLAGSVGTDTQYF. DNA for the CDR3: TGTGCCAGCAGCTTAAAGTCTCGCTGGCTAGCGGGGAGCGTTGGCACAGATACGCAGTATTTT. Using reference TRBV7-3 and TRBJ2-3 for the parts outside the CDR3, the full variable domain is GAGVSQTPSNKVTEKGKYVELRCDPISGHTALYWYRQSLGQGPEFLIYFQGTGAADDSGLPNDRFFAVRPEGSVSTLKIQRTERGDSAVYLCASSLKSRWLAGSVGTDTQYFGPGTRLTVL.

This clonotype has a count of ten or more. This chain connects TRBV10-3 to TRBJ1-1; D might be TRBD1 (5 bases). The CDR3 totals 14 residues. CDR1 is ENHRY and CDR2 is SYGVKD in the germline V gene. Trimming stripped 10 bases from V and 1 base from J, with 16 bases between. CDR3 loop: CATRDGGKNTEAFF. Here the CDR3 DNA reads TGTGCCACCCGGGACGGAGGAAAGAACACTGAAGCTTTCTTT.